The 11 T cell receptor beta chains in this list originate from one sample, sequenced in a study of blood T cell repertoires in COVID-19. The data were produced by immunoSEQ multiplex PCR, yet TCRdb's version contains in-frame clones alone and is incomplete. The table records tens of thousands of clones, 85% to 90% of them present only once. The sequenced material came from peripheral blood. These receptors were taken from a woman aged 60 to 75 with COVID-19, enrolled during active disease.

V is TRBV6-6 and J is TRBJ1-2; 8 positions match TRBD1. The CDR3 covers 14 residues. J was trimmed by 8 bases and V by 0 bases; bases with no gene match: 5. Germline CDR1 MNHNY, CDR2 SVGAGI (reference sequence). The CDR3 loop is CASSYSQGANGYTF. In DNA, the CDR3 is TGTGCCAGCAGTTACTCTCAGGGGGCGAACGGCTACACCTTC.

The chain has TRBV5-4 and TRBJ2-3, with D tentatively TRBD2 (7 bases). Germline V gene data show CDR1 as SGHNT and CDR2 as YYREEE (reference sequence). The V end lost 9 bases, the J end lost 1 base, and 21 bases lay between the germline ends. The CDR3 is 16 amino acids. CDR3 amino acids: CATSLGGPLGTDTQYF. CDR3 nucleotides: TGTGCCACCTCCCTGGGGGGGCCACTAGGCACAGATACGCAGTATTTT.

V is TRBV5-6 and J is TRBJ2-7, with no clear D. The CDR3 runs 11 residues. V shed 2 bases and J shed 3 bases, with 3 bases lying between them. Germline loops: CDR1 SGHDT, CDR2 YYEEEE. The CDR3 loop reads CASSFRYEQYF. As DNA, the CDR3 is TGTGCCAGCAGCTTCCGCTACGAGCAGTACTTC.

This CDR3 is CATSTGFGEQFF. In DNA form, the CDR3 reads TGTGCCACCAGTACAGGGTTCGGTGAGCAGTTCTTC. V gene TRBV24-1 combines with J gene TRBJ2-1; D perhaps matches TRBD1 (6 bases). The CDR3 runs 12 residues. The V gene's germline CDR1 is KGHDR and CDR2 SFDVKD. V lost 6 bases to trimming and J lost 9 bases, with 11 bases between them.

This chain uses TRBV29-1 with TRBJ1-2, with 7 bases fitting TRBD1. CDR1 and CDR2 from the germline V gene are SQVTM and ANQGSEA. The CDR3 is 12 amino acids. The junction had 1 base not matched to a gene; V was cut back by 2 bases and J by 4 bases. CDR3 region: CSVERQGYGYTF. For the CDR3, the DNA is TGCAGCGTTGAAAGACAGGGCTATGGCTACACCTTC.

The rearrangement uses TRBV7-9 and TRBJ2-3; tentatively, D is TRBD1 (5 bases). V was pared by 3 bases and J by 0 bases, with 7 bases between. Germline lookup yields CDR1 SEHNR and CDR2 FQNEAQ (reference sequence). The CDR3 is made up of 14 amino acids. CDR3 in DNA: TGTGCCAGCAGCTTGGGGCAGAGCACAGATACGCAGTATTTT. Its protein is CASSLGQSTDTQYF.

The V call is TRBV3-1 (or the pseudogene TRBV3-2), the J call TRBJ2-7; TRBD2 matches at 10 bases. CDR1 and CDR2 from the germline V gene are LGHDT and YNNKEL (reference sequence). The CDR3 has 14 residues. The V gene end was trimmed by 4 bases and the J gene end by 1 base; junction bases not matched to a gene: 1. In DNA form, the CDR3 reads TGTGCCAGCAGCCCTAGCGGGAGATCCTACGAGCAGTACTTC. As protein: CASSPSGRSYEQYF.

The rearrangement uses TRBV4-3 and TRBJ2-1, with a possible D match to TRBD2 (5 bases). The V gene lost 1 base and the J gene lost 8 bases, with 15 bases spanning the gap. The CDR3 has 15 amino acids. CDR1 and CDR2 (germline): LGHNA, YSLEER. The CDR3 here is CASSQARGPGDEQFF. For the CDR3, the DNA is TGCGCCAGCAGCCAAGCGAGAGGGCCCGGGGATGAGCAGTTCTTC.

This chain connects TRBV15 to TRBJ1-2; the D is unclear. The CDR3 is made up of 15 amino acids. V was pared by 3 bases and J by 7 bases, with 18 bases between. The germline V gene encodes CDR1 LNHNV and CDR2 YYDKDF (reference sequence). CDR3 region: CATSRGGQASGGYTF. The DNA for the CDR3 is TGTGCCACCAGCAGGGGAGGGCAGGCATCCGGTGGCTACACCTTC.

The chain combines TRBV4-1 with TRBJ2-5, with D possibly being TRBD1 (6 bases). The CDR3 runs 16 residues. The germline gives CDR1 MGHRA, CDR2 YSYEKL. V was pared by 0 bases and J by 5 bases, with 16 bases between. The CDR3 sequence is CASSQDAPGDGETQYF. CDR3 nucleotide sequence: TGCGCCAGCAGCCAAGACGCCCCAGGGGATGGGGAGACCCAGTACTTC.

The V and J genes are TRBV11-2 and TRBJ1-2; D is unresolved. The CDR3 is 14 residues long. V was pared by 1 base and J by 4 bases, with 10 bases between. CDR1 and CDR2 from the germline V gene are SGHAT and FQNNGV. The CDR3 reads CASSLGPSLYGYTF. DNA for the CDR3: TGTGCCAGCAGCTTAGGTCCCAGTCTCTATGGCTACACCTTC.